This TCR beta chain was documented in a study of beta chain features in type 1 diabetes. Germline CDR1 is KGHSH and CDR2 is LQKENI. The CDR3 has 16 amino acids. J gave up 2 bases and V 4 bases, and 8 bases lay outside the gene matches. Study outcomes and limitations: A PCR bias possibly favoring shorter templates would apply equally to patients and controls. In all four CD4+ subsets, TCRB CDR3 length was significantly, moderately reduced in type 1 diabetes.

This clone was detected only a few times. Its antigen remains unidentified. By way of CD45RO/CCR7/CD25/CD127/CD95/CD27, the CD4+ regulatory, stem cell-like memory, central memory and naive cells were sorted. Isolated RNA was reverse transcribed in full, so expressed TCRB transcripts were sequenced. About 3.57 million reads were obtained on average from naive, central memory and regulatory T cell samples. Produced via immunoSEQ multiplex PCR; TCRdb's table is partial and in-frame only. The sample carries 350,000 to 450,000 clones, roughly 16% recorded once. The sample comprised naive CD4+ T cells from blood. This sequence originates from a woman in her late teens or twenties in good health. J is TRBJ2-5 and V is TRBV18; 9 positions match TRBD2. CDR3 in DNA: TGTGCCAGCTCACTGAGTAGCGGGAGTCAACAAGAGACCCAGTACTTC. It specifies CASSLSSGSQQETQYF.